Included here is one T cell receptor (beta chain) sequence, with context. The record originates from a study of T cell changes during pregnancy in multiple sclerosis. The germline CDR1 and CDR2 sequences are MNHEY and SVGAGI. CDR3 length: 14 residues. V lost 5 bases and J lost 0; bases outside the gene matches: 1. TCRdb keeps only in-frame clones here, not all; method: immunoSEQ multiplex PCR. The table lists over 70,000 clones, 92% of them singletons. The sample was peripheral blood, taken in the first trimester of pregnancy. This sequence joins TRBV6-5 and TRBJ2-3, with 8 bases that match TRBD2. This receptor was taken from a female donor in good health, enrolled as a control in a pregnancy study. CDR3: CASSQRESTDTQYF. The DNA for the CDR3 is TGTGCCAGCAGTCAGCGGGAGAGCACAGATACGCAGTATTTT.